The 8 T cell receptor beta chains below all came from one sample that was sequenced in a study of T cell responses to AZD1222 COVID-19 vaccine. Only in-frame clones appear in the TCRdb table, and some are missing; sequencing was by immunoSEQ multiplex PCR. The sample shows about 54,000 clones, approximately 88% of them seen only once. Sequenced here: peripheral blood, sampled 28 days after the second AZD1222 dose. All receptors come from an adult who received the AZD1222 COVID-19 vaccine.

V gene TRBV6-5 combines with J gene TRBJ1-1, with a tentative D call TRBD1 (5 bases). V gave up 5 bases and J gave up 3 bases, with 10 bases separating them. The germline gives CDR1 MNHEY, CDR2 SVGAGI. This CDR3 spans 13 amino acids. The CDR3 reads CASSPDRDTEAFF. The DNA of the CDR3 is TGTGCCAGCAGTCCTGACAGAGACACTGAAGCTTTCTTT.

This rearrangement joins TRBV6-4 to TRBJ2-3, with TRBD2 matching 12 bases. Trimming took 5 bases from V and 4 from J; bases not matched to a gene: 4. CDR1 and CDR2 (germline): MRHNA, SNTAGT. The CDR3 is 15 amino acids. The CDR3 spells CASSPLAGGADTQYF. CDR3 sequence (DNA): TGTGCCAGCAGTCCACTAGCGGGAGGCGCAGATACGCAGTATTTT.

The chain carries TRBV12-3 or TRBV12-4 and TRBJ2-1; D call uncertain. The CDR3 has 13 residues. Trimming took off 6 bases at V and 0 bases at J, with 6 bases between the two ends. The CDR3 nucleotides are TGTGCCAGCAGACTCACCTCCTACAATGAGCAGTTCTTC. The encoded protein is CASRLTSYNEQFF.

The chain has TRBV3-1 (or the pseudogene TRBV3-2) and TRBJ1-1, with 7 bases aligning to TRBD1. The CDR3 is 13 residues long. The germline gives CDR1 LGHDT, CDR2 YNNKEL (reference sequence). With V trimmed by 1 base and J by 4 bases, 0 bases remained unmatched. Here the CDR3 reads CASSQGDSTEAFF. The CDR3 nucleotides are TGTGCCAGCAGCCAAGGGGACAGCACTGAAGCTTTCTTT.

The chain joins TRBV2 to TRBJ1-2; D remains unclear. V was clipped by 7 bases and J by 8 bases, with 17 bases between them. The length of the CDR3 is 13 residues. Germline V CDR1 and CDR2: SNHLY, FYNNEI. The CDR3 sequence is CASTLTHAEGYTF. In DNA form, the CDR3 reads TGTGCCAGCACACTTACCCACGCGGAAGGCTACACCTTC. The variable domain in full, completed from reference TRBV2 and TRBJ1-2, reads EPEVTQTPSHQVTQMGQEVILRCVPISNHLYFYWYRQILGQKVEFLVSFYNNEISEKSEIFDDQFSVERPDGSNFTLKIRSTKLEDSAMYFCASTLTHAEGYTFGSGTRLTVV.

The chain carries TRBV30 and TRBJ2-7; no reliable D call. Germline lookup yields CDR1 GTSNPN and CDR2 SVGIG (reference sequence). The CDR3 is 14 residues long. Trimming cost V 2 bases and J 3 bases, with 14 bases left between them. In nucleotides, the CDR3 is TGTGCCTGGAGTCTAGGGATTGGTGACTACGAGCAGTACTTC. This gives the protein CAWSLGIGDYEQYF.

The chain combines TRBV27 with TRBJ1-1; TRBD1 matches at 7 bases. Germline V gene data show CDR1 as MNHEY and CDR2 as SMNVEV (reference sequence). CDR3 length: 14 amino acids. V was clipped by 6 bases and J by 4 bases; unmatched bases: 8. The CDR3 bases are TGTGCCAGCAGCCAACCACAGGGGACCACTGAAGCTTTCTTT. Translated, it gives CASSQPQGTTEAFF.

The rearrangement uses TRBV7-2 and TRBJ1-2; no clear D gene. The CDR3 length is 13 residues. Trimming removed 1 base at V and 4 bases at J, with 7 bases between. Per germline, CDR1 SGHTA and CDR2 FQGNSA. The CDR3, as DNA: TGTGCCAGCAGCTTAGTGGCAGCCTATGGCTACACCTTC. Translating gives CASSLVAAYGYTF. Variable domain in full (rest from reference TRBV7-2 and TRBJ1-2): GAGVSQSPSNKVTEKGKDVELRCDPISGHTALYWYRQSLGQGLEFLIYFQGNSAPDKSGLPSDRFSAERTGGSVSTLTIQRTQQEDSAVYLCASSLVAAYGYTFGSGTRLTVV.